This entry is about one T cell receptor beta chain. No antigen is known for it. This specimen comes from a study of T cell responses to AZD1222 COVID-19 vaccine. Between the trimmed V and J ends, which lost 8 bases and 6 bases, there was a span of 18 bases. Germline lookup yields CDR1 SEHNR and CDR2 FQNEAQ (reference sequence). CDR3 length: 14 amino acids. The study's findings and limits: Donors skewed white British and female; clonal diversity was possibly underestimated.

Using immunoSEQ multiplex PCR, the repertoire was profiled, and TCRdb retains in-frame clones only, with some absent. The sample includes about 47,000 clones, roughly three quarters of them seen just once. Sequenced material: peripheral blood, taken on day 0 of MenACWY control vaccination. The chain carries TRBV7-9 and TRBJ2-3, with D perhaps TRBD1 (5 bases). This receptor was obtained from an adult in good health. CDR3 sequence: CASVGQGRSDTQYF. The DNA of the CDR3 is TGTGCCAGCGTAGGGCAGGGAAGATCCGATACGCAGTATTTT.